This is a list of T cell receptor beta chains from one sample in a study of CD8+CD57+ T cells in acquired aplastic anemia. TCRdb itself ran the reads through MiXCR, one entry per CDR3 protein. The sample shows over 150,000 distinct CDR3 sequences, less than 60% of them seen only once. Sequenced: sorted CD4+, CD8+, or CD8+CD57+ T cells (not recorded which) from PBMCs. The receptors were gathered from a human donor with aplastic anemia. Each CDR3 is given with its conserved first and last residue. Fields, in order: clone size, D gene, V gene, J gene, CDR3 protein, CDR3 DNA. D genes are given only for firm matches. The size of a clone is reported for some rows only, either as once, few or many, or as a class for expanded clones.

NA	NA	TRBV7-2	TRBJ1-1	CASSLAWGTEAFF	TGTGCCAGCAGCTTAGCTTGGGGCACTGAAGCTTTCTTT
few	NA	TRBV24-1	TRBJ2-7	CATSGDSYEQYF	TGTGCCACCAGTGGAGATTCCTACGAGCAGTACTTC
NA	NA	TRBV12-3/TRBV12-4	TRBJ2-5	CASSLGLGSQETQYF	TGTGCCAGCAGTCTTGGTTTAGGCAGTCAAGAGACCCAGTACTTC
once	NA	TRBV7-8	TRBJ1-2	CASSFMANYGYTF	TGTGCCAGCAGCTTCATGGCTAACTATGGCTACACCTTC
NA	NA	TRBV24-1	TRBJ1-2	CATSGEPFNYGYTF	TGTGCCACCAGTGGAGAACCTTTTAACTATGGCTACACCTTC
few	TRBD1	TRBV25-1	TRBJ2-2	CASGGTGMLSGELFF	TGTGCCAGCGGAGGGACAGGGATGTTGTCCGGGGAGCTGTTTTTT
NA	TRBD1	TRBV6-5	TRBJ2-7	CASRYAGGGRSEQYF	TGTGCCAGCAGGTACGCAGGGGGCGGTCGTAGCGAGCAGTACTTC
NA	TRBD1	TRBV10-3	TRBJ1-4	CAISLAGGYEKLFF	TGTGCCATCAGTTTAGCAGGGGGCTATGAAAAACTGTTTTTT
NA	TRBD1	TRBV5-4	TRBJ1-1	CASRNDRGEAFF	TGTGCCAGCAGGAACGACAGGGGGGAAGCTTTCTTT
NA	TRBD1	TRBV19	TRBJ1-5	CASRGQGNQPQHF	TGTGCCAGTAGGGGACAGGGTAATCAGCCCCAGCATTTT
many	NA	TRBV9	TRBJ2-7	CASSVTSDGSYEQYF	TGTGCCAGCAGCGTGACATCTGACGGCTCCTACGAGCAGTACTTC
many	NA	TRBV5-1	TRBJ2-1	CASSLDRSYNEQFF	TGCGCCAGCAGCTTGGACAGGTCCTACAATGAGCAGTTCTTC
NA	TRBD2	TRBV2	TRBJ2-3	CASDTSGTDTQYF	TGTGCCAGCGACACTAGCGGCACAGATACGCAGTATTTT
NA	NA	TRBV28	TRBJ2-1	CASSSSLQSGTHQAEQFF	TGTGCCAGCAGCTCCTCTCTGCAGAGCGGGACACACCAGGCGGAGCAGTTCTTC
NA	TRBD2	TRBV5-4	TRBJ2-7	CASSPGTRSYEQYF	TGTGCCAGCAGCCCCGGGACTAGATCTTACGAGCAGTACTTC
NA	TRBD1	TRBV5-1	TRBJ1-2	CASSPYQGGDGYTF	TGCGCCAGCAGCCCATACCAGGGGGGAGATGGCTACACCTTC
NA	NA	TRBV7-6	TRBJ2-7	CASSTRFPYEQYF	TGTGCCAGCAGCACCCGGTTCCCCTACGAGCAGTACTTC
many	NA	TRBV24-1	TRBJ1-2	CATSDQGRGYTF	TGTGCCACCAGTGACCAAGGGAGGGGCTACACCTTC
many	NA	TRBV20-1	TRBJ2-1	CSARDMAPTDEQFF	TGCAGTGCTAGAGATATGGCACCAACCGATGAGCAGTTCTTC
few	TRBD2	TRBV28	TRBJ2-5	CAIIQAGAGGKTQYF	TGTGCCATTATCCAAGCGGGAGCGGGGGGAAAGACCCAGTACTTC
NA	NA	TRBV7-8	TRBJ2-5	CASSLLGYTQYF	TGTGCCAGCAGCTTACTGGGATACACCCAGTACTTC
many	TRBD1	TRBV12-3/TRBV12-4	TRBJ2-7	CASSWTGNYEQYF	TGTGCCAGCAGCTGGACAGGGAACTACGAGCAGTACTTC
many	NA	TRBV2	TRBJ2-7	CASSGTSSPYEQYF	TGTGCCAGCAGTGGAACGTCAAGCCCCTACGAGCAGTACTTC
many	NA	TRBV7-2	TRBJ1-1	CASSLKVGGTEAFF	TGTGCCAGCAGCTTGAAGGTCGGAGGAACTGAAGCTTTCTTT
NA	TRBD2	TRBV25-1	TRBJ2-2	CASTPSGLATGELFF	TGTGCCAGCACCCCTAGCGGACTCGCCACCGGGGAGCTGTTTTTT
NA	TRBD2	TRBV25-1	TRBJ2-1	CASSESGSGGYSSLGDEQFF	TGTGCCAGCAGTGAATCGGGTAGCGGGGGCTACTCCTCCTTAGGCGATGAGCAGTTCTTC
NA	TRBD1	TRBV4-2	TRBJ2-1	CASSGDRSYNEQFF	TGTGCCAGCAGTGGGGACAGGTCCTACAATGAGCAGTTCTTC
NA	NA	TRBV7-9	TRBJ1-1	CASSLSAAGTEALF	TGTGCCAGCAGCTTATCAGCTGCTGGCACTGAAGCTTTATTT
many	TRBD2	TRBV2	TRBJ2-5	CASGTSGGETQYF	TGTGCCAGCGGGACTAGCGGGGGGGAGACCCAGTACTTC
many	NA	TRBV5-1	TRBJ1-3	CASSLAPISGNTIYF	TGCGCCAGCAGCTTGGCCCCCATCTCTGGAAACACCATATATTTT
NA	NA	TRBV10-3	TRBJ1-1	CASSPLGGSYEAFF	TGTGCCAGCTCCCCCTTGGGGGGTTCATATGAAGCTTTCTTT
many	NA	TRBV5-1	TRBJ1-1	CASSLRDTEAFF	TGCGCCAGCAGCTTGAGGGACACTGAAGCTTTCTTT
many	NA	TRBV3-1	TRBJ2-1	CASSQVGVRRREQFF	TGTGCCAGCAGCCAAGTCGGGGTCCGTCGTCGTGAGCAGTTCTTC
once	TRBD1	TRBV20-1	TRBJ2-2	CSAGRTGGASGELFF	TGCAGTGCTGGACGGACAGGGGGCGCGTCCGGGGAGCTGTTTTTT
NA	TRBD1	TRBV11-1	TRBJ2-3	CASRTTGGAERDTQYF	TGTGCCAGCAGAACCACAGGGGGCGCAGAGAGAGATACGCAGTATTTT
many	NA	TRBV6-5	TRBJ2-1	CASSSHRDKNEQFF	TGTGCCAGCAGTTCGCACCGGGACAAGAATGAGCAGTTCTTC
NA	TRBD1	TRBV20-1	TRBJ1-3	CSAGAQGDGNTIYF	TGCAGTGCTGGGGCTCAGGGGGATGGAAACACCATATATTTT
many	NA	TRBV30	TRBJ1-5	CAWSRGKRQPQHF	TGTGCCTGGAGTAGGGGAAAGAGGCAGCCCCAGCATTTT
NA	NA	TRBV27	TRBJ2-2	CASSFQRNTGELFF	TGTGCCAGCAGTTTCCAGCGCAACACCGGGGAGCTGTTTTTT
many	NA	TRBV25-1	TRBJ2-1	CASGDNEQFF	TGTGCCAGCGGGGACAATGAGCAGTTCTTC
NA	TRBD1	TRBV9	TRBJ2-5	CASSGQTGGKETQYF	TGTGCCAGCAGCGGACAGACAGGGGGGAAAGAGACCCAGTACTTC
NA	NA	TRBV2	TRBJ2-7	CATSKAQDYEQYF	TGTGCTACCTCTAAGGCGCAGGACTACGAGCAGTACTTC
NA	TRBD1	TRBV11-3	TRBJ1-1	CASSRQGGDTEAFF	TGTGCCAGCAGCCGACAGGGAGGCGACACTGAAGCTTTCTTT
once	NA	TRBV20-1	TRBJ1-5	CSASEGISDQPQHF	TGCAGTGCTTCAGAGGGGATTAGCGATCAGCCCCAGCATTTT
many	TRBD1	TRBV20-1	TRBJ2-3	CSAPPGQGASDTQYF	TGCAGTGCCCCCCCGGGACAGGGGGCTTCAGATACGCAGTATTTT